Here is one T cell receptor (beta chain) with its context. Its antigen is as yet unknown. Genomic DNA belonging to each subset was distributed in equal measure over several immunoSEQ plates. The table came from immunoSEQ multiplex PCR; TCRdb's copy has only in-frame clones and leaves some out. The sample includes some 660,000 clones, 73% of them seen just once. The data belong to a study of shared clonotypes between healthy human individuals. Study-wide results and caveats: Across subsets, estimated richness was generally greater for naive than for memory populations.

Deletions cut 6 bases from V and 9 bases from J, with 17 bases between. CDR1 is SNHLY, CDR2 FYNNEI, per germline. This CDR3 region has 13 residues. The V call is TRBV2, the J call TRBJ1-1; possible D gene TRBD1, 6 bases. Sequenced input: memory CD4+ T cells sorted from blood. The subset is: CD45RA-negative fraction. The TCR comes from a woman younger than 45 in good health. CDR3 sequence reads: CASSPTGKAQAFF. CDR3 sequence (DNA): TGTGCCAGCAGCCCAACAGGGAAGGCCCAAGCTTTCTTT.